This T cell receptor (beta chain) is from a study of blood T cell repertoires in COVID-19. Turning to the study itself: Material from acute and convalescent COVID-19 was sourced from the United States, Italy and Spain. Sources were T cells, B-cell-depleted T cells, or PBMCs; the material itself was cDNA or gDNA.

The germline V gene encodes CDR1 LNHDA and CDR2 SQIVND (reference sequence). The CDR3 consists of 15 residues. The junction had 6 bases not matched to a gene; V was cut back by 7 bases and J by 0 bases. As handled by the study authors: Researchers report that nucleated cell counts were estimated from reference gene primer amplification. Method: immunoSEQ multiplex PCR; TCRdb's copy keeps in-frame clones and lacks some. V and J calls and clone size follow that table, whereas D and trimming were derived from the DNA. Here the sample spans roughly 100,000 clones, about 77% being singletons. What was sequenced was peripheral blood. This sequence joins TRBV19 and TRBJ1-3, with 7 bases identical to TRBD1. The source of this sequence is a woman older than 75 with acute or convalescent COVID-19. The CDR3 is CASNQQGNSGNTIYF. For the CDR3, the DNA is TGTGCCAGTAATCAACAGGGGAACTCTGGAAACACCATATATTTT.